Sequencing of this TCR beta chain was carried out in a study of technical replicates of blood from a handful of donors. This CDR3 region has 16 residues. Produced via immunoSEQ multiplex PCR; TCRdb's table is partial and in-frame only. This table holds under 80,000 clones, 95% to 97% found once. This TCR was recovered from a human donor in good health. Sample: T cells isolated from PBMCs. The chain recombines TRBV21-1 with TRBJ2-3; the table's D call of TRBD2 was not tested on the DNA. TRBV21-1 is an annotated pseudogene. CDR3 bases: TGTGCCAGCAGCATAGAAGCGGGAGAGGGCACAGATACGCAGTATTTT. Translating gives CASSIEAGEGTDTQYF.